Listed below are T cell receptor beta chains from one sample, sequenced in a study of shared clonotypes between healthy human individuals. Produced via immunoSEQ multiplex PCR; TCRdb's table is partial and in-frame only. Here the sample spans about 820,000 clones, 80% to 95% being singletons. The specimen sequenced was naive CD8+ T cells sorted from blood. These receptors came from a man aged 25 to 40 in good health. Each CDR3 is given with its conserved first and last residue. A D gene is named only where the DNA matches it firmly. Size values are once, few and many counts, or a class for expanded clones, and some rows have none.

>TRBD1|TRBJ2-2|.|TRBV7-9
CASSPPTGTDANTGELFF
TGTGCCAGCAGTCCTCCGACCGGGACAGACGCGAACACCGGGGAGCTGTTTTTT
>.|TRBJ2-3|.|TRBV5-6
CASSLGTVPSTDTQYF
TGTGCCAGCAGCTTGGGGACAGTCCCTAGCACAGATACGCAGTATTTT
>.|TRBJ2-1|.|TRBV27
CASSLHSSYNEQFF
TGTGCCAGCAGTTTACATAGCTCCTACAATGAGCAGTTCTTC
>.|TRBJ2-1|.|TRBV25-1
CASSEGYDEQFF
TGTGCCAGCAGTGAGGGGTACGATGAGCAGTTCTTC
>.|TRBJ2-1|.|TRBV29-1
CSAIQSSYNEQFF
TGCAGCGCTATCCAGAGCTCCTACAATGAGCAGTTCTTC
>.|TRBJ1-1|.|TRBV4-1
CASSPLAGTNTEAFF
TGCGCCAGCAGCCCTCTCGCCGGGACAAACACTGAAGCTTTCTTT
>TRBD2|TRBJ2-3|.|TRBV9
CASSGLAGGNAADTQYF
TGTGCCAGCAGCGGATTAGCGGGCGGAAATGCGGCAGATACGCAGTATTTT
>.|TRBJ2-5|.|TRBV11-2
CASSSHRDSQWETQYF
TGTGCCAGCAGCTCTCACCGGGACTCCCAGTGGGAGACCCAGTACTTC
>TRBD1|TRBJ2-2|.|TRBV27
CASSPLQNRGTGELFF
TGTGCCAGCAGTCCCCTTCAAAACAGGGGCACCGGGGAGCTGTTTTTT
>TRBD1|TRBJ1-2|.|TRBV9
CASSVPGQRYGYTF
TGTGCCAGCAGCGTACCGGGACAGAGATATGGCTACACCTTC
>TRBD1|TRBJ1-2|.|TRBV9
CASTRTDRDQEGYTF
TGTGCCAGCACCAGAACGGACAGGGATCAAGAAGGCTACACCTTC
>.|TRBJ2-5|once|TRBV6-5
CASSYVDSLGETQYF
TGTGCCAGCAGTTACGTGGACTCCCTGGGGGAGACCCAGTACTTC
>TRBD1|TRBJ2-7|.|TRBV5-1
CASSLLQGAIGEQYF
TGCGCCAGCAGCTTACTCCAGGGGGCGATCGGCGAGCAGTACTTC
>.|TRBJ2-7|.|TRBV2
CASSDREKGIYEQYF
TGTGCCAGCAGTGATAGGGAAAAGGGGATCTACGAGCAGTACTTC
>TRBD2|TRBJ2-1|.|TRBV5-6
CASSLRTSGILNEQFF
TGTGCCAGCAGCTTGAGGACTAGCGGGATACTTAATGAGCAGTTCTTC
>.|TRBJ2-4|.|TRBV10-3
CAISESLATLLAKNIQYF
TGTGCCATCAGTGAGTCCTTGGCGACCCTTCTAGCCAAAAACATTCAGTACTTC
>.|TRBJ1-1|.|TRBV25-1
CASGTGGNTEAFF
TGTGCCAGCGGGACGGGGGGGAACACTGAAGCTTTCTTT
>.|TRBJ1-2|.|TRBV25-1
CATTGGAGGYTF
TGTGCCACAACCGGGGGGGCGGGTGGCTACACCTTC
>.|TRBJ2-7|.|TRBV7-9
CASSPRGGPPYEQYF
TGTGCCAGCAGCCCTAGGGGGGGGCCCCCCTACGAGCAGTACTTC
>.|TRBJ2-7|.|TRBV18
CASSPGASYEQYF
TGTGCCAGCTCACCAGGGGCGTCCTACGAGCAGTACTTC
>TRBD1|TRBJ2-7|.|TRBV28
CASSLDRALLGEQYF
TGTGCCAGCAGTTTAGACAGGGCCCTTCTAGGGGAGCAGTACTTC
>.|TRBJ2-1|.|TRBV4-1
CASSQSPGGRAYNEQFF
TGCGCCAGCAGCCAAAGCCCGGGGGGCCGGGCCTACAATGAGCAGTTCTTC
>.|TRBJ1-2|.|TRBV10-3
CAIRPTENYGYTF
TGTGCCATCAGGCCGACAGAAAACTATGGCTACACCTTC
>TRBD2|TRBJ2-3|.|TRBV6-5
CASSWLAGEGTDTQYF
TGTGCCAGCAGTTGGTTAGCGGGAGAAGGTACAGATACGCAGTATTTT
>TRBD1|TRBJ1-2|.|TRBV7-6
CASRTGGLGAGYTF
TGTGCCAGCAGGACAGGGGGGTTAGGAGCTGGCTACACCTTC
>.|TRBJ1-1|once|TRBV28
CASSLWGLMNTEAFF
TGTGCCAGCAGTTTATGGGGACTTATGAACACTGAAGCTTTCTTT
>.|TRBJ2-7|.|TRBV4-1
CASSQAEGGRDEQYF
TGCGCCAGCAGCCAAGCCGAGGGAGGACGGGACGAGCAGTACTTC
>TRBD2|TRBJ2-2|.|TRBV4-2
CASSQLLAGANTGELFF
TGTGCCAGCAGCCAACTATTAGCGGGAGCGAACACCGGGGAGCTGTTTTTT
>.|TRBJ2-7|.|TRBV27
CASSPSTGEAYEQYF
TGTGCCAGCAGTCCTTCCACAGGGGAGGCCTACGAGCAGTACTTC
>TRBD1|TRBJ2-7|.|TRBV2
CASSPTGAYYEQYF
TGTGCCAGCAGCCCGACAGGGGCCTACTACGAGCAGTACTTC
>.|TRBJ2-7|once|TRBV27
CASSLQGSAYEQYF
TGTGCCAGCAGTTTACAGGGTTCGGCCTACGAGCAGTACTTC
>TRBD1|TRBJ2-1|.|TRBV10-2
CASKGQGAYNEQFF
TGCGCCAGCAAAGGGCAGGGGGCGTACAATGAGCAGTTCTTC
>.|TRBJ2-7|.|TRBV9
CASSVEGDRSSYEQYF
TGTGCCAGCAGCGTAGAGGGCGACAGGAGCTCCTACGAGCAGTACTTC
>.|TRBJ2-5|.|TRBV5-1
CASSLAVLGQETQYF
TGCGCCAGCAGCTTGGCCGTTCTGGGGCAAGAGACCCAGTACTTC
>TRBD2|TRBJ2-6|once|TRBV10-2
CASGLAGSSGANVLTF
TGCGCCAGCGGGCTAGCGGGAAGCTCTGGGGCCAACGTCCTGACTTTC
>TRBD2|TRBJ2-7|.|TRBV7-6
CASSLEAGDPYEQYF
TGTGCCAGCAGCTTAGAGGCGGGAGACCCCTACGAGCAGTACTTC
>.|TRBJ2-5|.|TRBV12-2
CASRLFRRERQTQYF
TGTGCAAGTCGCTTATTCCGGCGGGAGAGACAGACCCAGTACTTC
>.|TRBJ2-1|.|TRBV27
CASSIMGNSYNEQFF
TGTGCCAGCAGTATAATGGGGAACTCCTACAATGAGCAGTTCTTC
>TRBD1|TRBJ2-7|.|TRBV15
CATSRVTGISNEQYF
TGTGCCACCAGCAGAGTGACAGGGATCTCCAACGAGCAGTACTTC
>.|TRBJ1-5|.|TRBV28
CASSLSGPNPQPQHF
TGTGCCAGCAGTTTGAGCGGACCAAACCCTCAGCCCCAGCATTTT
>TRBD2|TRBJ2-2|.|TRBV14
CASSQGLAGESTRTGELFF
TGTGCCAGCAGCCAAGGACTAGCGGGAGAGTCGACGCGCACCGGGGAGCTGTTTTTT
>.|TRBJ1-1|.|TRBV19
CASSNYGGGEMNTEAFF
TGTGCCAGTAGTAATTACGGGGGGGGTGAAATGAACACTGAAGCTTTCTTT
>.|TRBJ1-1|once|TRBV7-3
CASSLRARGEASEAFF
TGTGCCAGCAGCCTCAGGGCTCGGGGGGAGGCAAGTGAAGCTTTCTTT
>.|TRBJ2-5|.|TRBV7-9
CASSLVPGAEGEETQYF
TGTGCCAGCAGCTTAGTACCCGGGGCCGAGGGGGAAGAGACCCAGTACTTC
>.|TRBJ1-3|.|TRBV7-9
CASSGAENSGNTIYF
TGTGCCAGCAGCGGAGCGGAAAACTCTGGAAACACCATATATTTT
>TRBD2|TRBJ2-5|.|TRBV4-1
CASSQVHREGETQYF
TGCGCCAGCAGCCAAGTTCACCGGGAGGGAGAGACCCAGTACTTC
>TRBD1|TRBJ2-7|.|TRBV28
CASSLNVGGQGQEEQYF
TGTGCCAGCAGTTTAAATGTGGGGGGACAGGGTCAGGAGGAGCAGTACTTC
>.|TRBJ2-1|.|TRBV5-4
CASSLGLINEQFF
TGTGCCAGCAGCTTGGGACTGATCAATGAGCAGTTCTTC
>.|TRBJ1-2|.|TRBV6-5
CASSYAQGSYGYTF
TGTGCCAGCAGTTACGCTCAGGGGAGCTATGGCTACACCTTC
>TRBD2|TRBJ2-1|.|TRBV7-2
CASSLNRLAAEDNEQFF
TGTGCCAGCAGCTTAAATCGACTAGCCGCGGAGGACAATGAGCAGTTCTTC
>TRBD2|TRBJ2-7|once|TRBV27
CASGSLLLAPNYEQYF
TGTGCCAGCGGATCGCTACTACTAGCGCCGAACTACGAGCAGTACTTC
>TRBD2|TRBJ2-7|once|TRBV4-3
CASSQDFGLAGVGEQYF
TGCGCCAGCAGCCAAGATTTCGGGCTAGCGGGAGTGGGCGAGCAGTACTTC
>.|TRBJ2-2|.|TRBV7-3
CASSLQGNTGELFF
TGTGCCAGCAGCTTGCAGGGGAACACCGGGGAGCTGTTTTTT
>TRBD2|TRBJ2-7|.|TRBV27
CASSYSTSGRLEQYF
TGTGCCAGCAGTTACTCGACTAGCGGGCGCTTGGAGCAGTACTTC
>.|TRBJ2-5|.|TRBV19
CASGERDKYF
TGTGCCAGTGGGGAACGCGATAAGTACTTC
>TRBD2|TRBJ2-7|.|TRBV28
CASRAGVYEQYF
TGTGCCAGTCGAGCGGGAGTCTACGAGCAGTACTTC
>.|TRBJ2-3|once|TRBV7-2
CASSIPLGSADTQYF
TGTGCCAGCAGCATCCCCCTGGGATCCGCAGATACGCAGTATTTT
>.|TRBJ1-5|.|TRBV11-2
CASSHGNQPQHF
TGTGCCAGCAGCCATGGAAATCAGCCCCAGCATTTT
>TRBD2|TRBJ2-7|.|TRBV27
CASSPQASGYEQYF
TGTGCCAGCAGCCCGCAGGCTAGCGGCTACGAGCAGTACTTC